Listed below are T cell receptor beta chains from one sample, sequenced in a study of cytomegalovirus exposure and HLA in healthy donors. Using immunoSEQ multiplex PCR, the repertoire was profiled, and TCRdb retains in-frame clones only, with some absent. The repertoire holds about 93,000 clones, with 78% as singletons. The specimen was PBMCs. Receptor source: a woman aged 40 to 55 in good health and CMV-seronegative. Both conserved end residues are trimmed from each CDR3. A D gene is named only where the DNA matches it firmly.

CDR3aa,d_gene,len,j_gene,v_gene
ASSLSTGSSYNEQF,-,14,TRBJ2-1,TRBV7-2
ASSFQGAAEAF,TRBD1,11,TRBJ1-1,TRBV5-1
ASHAGLRGGEQF,-,12,TRBJ2-1,TRBV5-6
ASTDATGTRGNEQF,TRBD2,14,TRBJ2-1,TRBV28
ASSSWGQGGNEQF,-,13,TRBJ2-1,TRBV5-5
ASSLPTGLNTEAF,TRBD1,13,TRBJ1-1,TRBV5-4
ASSAYRDRNTYEQY,TRBD1,14,TRBJ2-7,TRBV5-1
ASSPFGSSYEQY,-,12,TRBJ2-7,TRBV27
ACHQRGGNAIRTEAF,-,15,TRBJ1-1,TRBV30
ASSFSQMELF,-,10,TRBJ2-2,TRBV7-9
ASSPGGYEQY,-,10,TRBJ2-7,TRBV2
ASRPGQGNTGELF,TRBD1,13,TRBJ2-2,TRBV28
ASSQDFGFGELF,-,12,TRBJ2-2,TRBV14
ASSPGQTSPQH,TRBD1,11,TRBJ1-5,TRBV6-6
ASILDRGRGGYT,TRBD1,12,TRBJ1-2,TRBV5-1
ASSVQGSNQPQH,TRBD1,12,TRBJ1-5,TRBV6-6
AISEMGFGEQF,-,11,TRBJ2-1,TRBV10-3
AIRTGGGYGYT,TRBD1,11,TRBJ1-2,TRBV10-3
AISTGYLNEQF,-,11,TRBJ2-1,TRBV10-3
ASSLNGGETQY,-,11,TRBJ2-5,TRBV27
ASMAPVDRITEAF,-,13,TRBJ1-1,TRBV19
ASSPLPSGRVDEQF,TRBD2,14,TRBJ2-1,TRBV18
ASTISGASGGQPQH,-,14,TRBJ1-5,TRBV19
ASSLSTGSIRGAF,TRBD1,13,TRBJ1-1,TRBV5-1
ASSLSLAGGPFEQY,TRBD2,14,TRBJ2-7,TRBV5-1
ASSPFFSYEQY,-,11,TRBJ2-7,TRBV5-6
ASSVAGGTDSGANVLT,-,16,TRBJ2-6,TRBV9
ASSLGLGSGSYEQY,TRBD2,14,TRBJ2-7,TRBV28
ASSGHMNTEAF,-,11,TRBJ1-1,TRBV6-1
ASTRGTGGFDEKLF,TRBD1,14,TRBJ1-4,TRBV5-3
ASRYRATGELF,-,11,TRBJ2-2,TRBV5-1
ASSLVLAGGTGELF,TRBD2,14,TRBJ2-2,TRBV7-2
ASSRRVVGNSPLH,-,13,TRBJ1-6,TRBV6-1
ASSQDQGSFSYEQY,-,14,TRBJ2-7,TRBV14
ASSATGQGNYGYT,TRBD1,13,TRBJ1-2,TRBV6-1
ASRPNSLPYEQY,-,12,TRBJ2-7,TRBV6-5
ASRSQGAADEQY,TRBD1,12,TRBJ2-7,TRBV5-5
ASSSTSGRFETQY,TRBD2,13,TRBJ2-5,TRBV19
ASSTQGLNSEAF,-,12,TRBJ1-1,TRBV7-3
ASSGWQGFHEQY,-,12,-,TRBV6-1
ASKASGRDEQY,TRBD2,11,TRBJ2-7,TRBV19